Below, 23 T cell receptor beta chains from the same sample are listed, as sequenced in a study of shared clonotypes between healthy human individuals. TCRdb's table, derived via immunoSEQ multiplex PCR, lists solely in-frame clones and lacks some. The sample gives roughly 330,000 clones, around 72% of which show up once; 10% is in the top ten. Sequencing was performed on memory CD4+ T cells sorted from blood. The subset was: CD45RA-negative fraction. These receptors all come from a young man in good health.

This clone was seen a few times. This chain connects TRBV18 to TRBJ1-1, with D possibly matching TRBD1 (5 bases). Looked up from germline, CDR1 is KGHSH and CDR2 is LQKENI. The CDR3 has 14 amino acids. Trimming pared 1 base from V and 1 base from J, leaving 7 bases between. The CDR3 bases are TGTGCCAGCTCACCACTTGGACAGAACACTGAAGCTTTCTTT. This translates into CASSPLGQNTEAFF.

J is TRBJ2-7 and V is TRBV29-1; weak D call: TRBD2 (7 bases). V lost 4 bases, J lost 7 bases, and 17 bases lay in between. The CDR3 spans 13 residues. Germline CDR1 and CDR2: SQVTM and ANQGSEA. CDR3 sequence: CSVGTRGEGEQYF. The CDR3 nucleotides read TGCAGCGTTGGGACTAGGGGGGAGGGAGAGCAGTACTTC.

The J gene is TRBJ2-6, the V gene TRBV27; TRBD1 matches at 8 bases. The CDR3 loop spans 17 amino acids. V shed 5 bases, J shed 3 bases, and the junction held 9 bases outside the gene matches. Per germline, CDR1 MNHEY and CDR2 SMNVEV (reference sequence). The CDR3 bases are TGTGCCAGCAGTCCAAACGGACAGGGTTATGGGGCCAACGTCCTGACTTTC. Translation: CASSPNGQGYGANVLTF.

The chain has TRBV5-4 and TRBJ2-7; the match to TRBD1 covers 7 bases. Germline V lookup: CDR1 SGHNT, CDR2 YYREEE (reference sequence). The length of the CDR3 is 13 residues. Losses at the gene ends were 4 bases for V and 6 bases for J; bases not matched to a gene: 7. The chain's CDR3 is CASSHDRAGEQYF. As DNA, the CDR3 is TGTGCCAGCAGCCACGACAGGGCTGGCGAGCAGTACTTC.

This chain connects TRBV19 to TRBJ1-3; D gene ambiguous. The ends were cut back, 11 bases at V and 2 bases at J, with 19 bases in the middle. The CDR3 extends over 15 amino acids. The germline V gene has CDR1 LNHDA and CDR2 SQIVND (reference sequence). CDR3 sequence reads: CADTPAAPTGNTIYF. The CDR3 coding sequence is TGTGCCGATACTCCAGCCGCTCCCACTGGAAACACCATATATTTT.

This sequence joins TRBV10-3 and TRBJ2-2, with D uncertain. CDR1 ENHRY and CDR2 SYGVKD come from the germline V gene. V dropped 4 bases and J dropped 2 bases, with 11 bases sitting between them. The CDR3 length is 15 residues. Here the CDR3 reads CAISGSQSNTGELFF. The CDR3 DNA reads TGTGCCATCAGTGGATCTCAGAGTAACACCGGGGAGCTGTTTTTT.

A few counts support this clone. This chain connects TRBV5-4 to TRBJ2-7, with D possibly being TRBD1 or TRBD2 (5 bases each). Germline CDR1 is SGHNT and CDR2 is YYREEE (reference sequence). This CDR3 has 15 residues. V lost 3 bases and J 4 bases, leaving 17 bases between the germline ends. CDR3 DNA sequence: TGTGCCAGCAGCTCCGAGGGGACCCGAGGATACGAGCAGTACTTC. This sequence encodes CASSSEGTRGYEQYF.

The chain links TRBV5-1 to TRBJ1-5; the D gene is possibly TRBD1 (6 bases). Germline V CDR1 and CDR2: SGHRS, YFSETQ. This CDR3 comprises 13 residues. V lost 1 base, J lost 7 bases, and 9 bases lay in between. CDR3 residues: CASSLTGQQPQHF. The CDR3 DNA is TGCGCCAGCAGCTTGACAGGGCAACAGCCCCAGCATTTT.

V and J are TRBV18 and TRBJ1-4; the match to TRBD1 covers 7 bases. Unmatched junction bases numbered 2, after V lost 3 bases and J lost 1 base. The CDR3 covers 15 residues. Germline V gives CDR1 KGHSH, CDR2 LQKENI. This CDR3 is CASSPRTGTNEKLFF. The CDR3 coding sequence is TGTGCCAGCTCACCCCGGACAGGAACTAATGAAAAACTGTTTTTT. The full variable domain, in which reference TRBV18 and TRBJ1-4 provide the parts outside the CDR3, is NAGVMQNPRHLVRRRGQEARLRCSPMKGHSHVYWYRQLPEEGLKFMVYLQKENIIDESGMPKERFSAEFPKEGPSILRIQQVVRGDSAAYFCASSPRTGTNEKLFFGSGTQLSVL.

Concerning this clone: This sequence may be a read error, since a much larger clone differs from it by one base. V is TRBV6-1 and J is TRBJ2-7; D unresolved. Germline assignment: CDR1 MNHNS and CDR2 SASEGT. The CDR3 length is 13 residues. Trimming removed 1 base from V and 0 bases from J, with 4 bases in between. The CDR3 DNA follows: TGTGCCAGCAGTGAAGGGGTCTCCTACGAGCAGTACTTC. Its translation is CASSEGVSYEQYF.

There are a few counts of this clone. CDR3 amino acids: CASRQGGGGMGEQYF. Written as DNA, the CDR3 is TGTGCCAGCAGGCAAGGGGGAGGCGGAATGGGCGAGCAGTACTTC. This chain uses TRBV27 with TRBJ2-7; perhaps D is TRBD1 or TRBD2 (6 bases each). The CDR3 totals 15 residues. Germline assignment: CDR1 MNHEY and CDR2 SMNVEV (reference sequence). V dropped 6 bases and J dropped 6 bases, with 21 bases sitting between them.

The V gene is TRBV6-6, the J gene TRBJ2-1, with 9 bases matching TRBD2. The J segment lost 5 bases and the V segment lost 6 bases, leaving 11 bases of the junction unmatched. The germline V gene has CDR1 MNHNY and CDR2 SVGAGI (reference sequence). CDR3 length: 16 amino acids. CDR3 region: CASSNSGTSRNNEQFF. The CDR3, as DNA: TGTGCCAGCAGCAACTCCGGGACTAGCCGAAACAATGAGCAGTTCTTC.

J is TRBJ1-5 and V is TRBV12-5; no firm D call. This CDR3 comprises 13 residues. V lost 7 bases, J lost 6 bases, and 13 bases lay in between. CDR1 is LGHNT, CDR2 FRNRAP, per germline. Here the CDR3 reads CASALPGSQPQHF. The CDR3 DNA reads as TGTGCTAGTGCTCTCCCCGGAAGTCAGCCCCAGCATTTT.

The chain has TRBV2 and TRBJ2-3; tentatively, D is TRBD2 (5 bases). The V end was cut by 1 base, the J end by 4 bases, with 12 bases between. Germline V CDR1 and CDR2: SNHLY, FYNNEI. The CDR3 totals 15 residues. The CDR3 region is CASSEGWEAADTQYF. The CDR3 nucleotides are TGTGCCAGCAGTGAAGGTTGGGAAGCGGCAGATACGCAGTATTTT. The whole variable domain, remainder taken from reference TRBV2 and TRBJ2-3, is EPEVTQTPSHQVTQMGQEVILRCVPISNHLYFYWYRQILGQKVEFLVSFYNNEISEKSEIFDDQFSVERPDGSNFTLKIRSTKLEDSAMYFCASSEGWEAADTQYFGPGTRLTVL.

DNA for the CDR3: TGCGCCAGCAGCTTGGTAGGGGGAATGGAAGAGACCCAGTACTTC. Protein: CASSLVGGMEETQYF. The V gene is TRBV5-1, the J gene TRBJ2-5; D might be TRBD1 (6 bases). With 0 bases removed from V and 3 bases from J, the gap between germline ends came to 12 bases. This CDR3 spans 15 amino acids. Germline lookup yields CDR1 SGHRS and CDR2 YFSETQ.

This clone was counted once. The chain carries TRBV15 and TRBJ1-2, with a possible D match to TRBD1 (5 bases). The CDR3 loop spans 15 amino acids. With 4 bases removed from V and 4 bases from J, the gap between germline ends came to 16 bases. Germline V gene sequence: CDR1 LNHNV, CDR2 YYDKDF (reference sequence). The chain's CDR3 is CATSTFMGGVYGYTF. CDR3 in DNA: TGTGCCACCAGCACCTTCATGGGGGGTGTCTATGGCTACACCTTC.

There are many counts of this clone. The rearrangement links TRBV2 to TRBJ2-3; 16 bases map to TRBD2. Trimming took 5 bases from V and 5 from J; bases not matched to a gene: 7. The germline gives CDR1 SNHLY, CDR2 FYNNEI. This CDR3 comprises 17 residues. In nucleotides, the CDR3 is TGTGCCAGCAGTCCCGGGACTAGCGGGAGGGCCAAAGATACGCAGTATTTT. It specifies CASSPGTSGRAKDTQYF.

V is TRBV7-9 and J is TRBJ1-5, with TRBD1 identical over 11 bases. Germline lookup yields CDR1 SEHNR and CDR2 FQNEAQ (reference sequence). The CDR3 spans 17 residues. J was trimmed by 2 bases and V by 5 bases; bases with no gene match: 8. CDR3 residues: CASSKGTGGSGNQPQHF. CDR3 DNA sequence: TGTGCCAGCAGCAAAGGGACAGGGGGGTCAGGCAATCAGCCCCAGCATTTT.

The CDR3 nucleotides read TGTGCCAGCAGCCCAGAACCGGGGGGCTACGAGCAGTACTTC. Amino acid sequence: CASSPEPGGYEQYF. The chain has TRBV7-2 and TRBJ2-7, with 7 bases fitting TRBD2. CDR3 length: 14 residues. Germline trimming cut 5 bases from V and 3 bases from J; bases unmatched to any gene: 7. In germline, CDR1 is SGHTA, CDR2 FQGNSA.

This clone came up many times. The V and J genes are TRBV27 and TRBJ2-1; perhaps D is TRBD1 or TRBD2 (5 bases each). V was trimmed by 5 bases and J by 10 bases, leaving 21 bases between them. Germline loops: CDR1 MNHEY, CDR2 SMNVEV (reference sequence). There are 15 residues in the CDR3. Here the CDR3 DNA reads TGTGCCAGCAGTCCCACCGGACCGGGAAGGGGCGAGCAGTTCTTC. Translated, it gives CASSPTGPGRGEQFF.

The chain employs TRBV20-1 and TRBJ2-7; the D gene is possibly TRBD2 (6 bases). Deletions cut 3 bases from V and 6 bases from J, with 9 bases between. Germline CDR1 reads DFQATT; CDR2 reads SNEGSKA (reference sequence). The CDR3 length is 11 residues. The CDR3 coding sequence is TGCAGTGCTAGGAGCGGGTCCGAGCAGTACTTC. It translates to CSARSGSEQYF.

As DNA, the CDR3 is TGTGCCAGCAGTTTAGAGACAGGAGGAAACACCATATATTTT. It yields the protein CASSLETGGNTIYF. The chain uses TRBV28 and TRBJ1-3; D perhaps matches TRBD1 (6 bases). Germline assignment: CDR1 MDHEN and CDR2 SYDVKM. This CDR3 has 14 residues. The V end lost 2 bases, the J end lost 4 bases, and 9 bases lay between the germline ends.

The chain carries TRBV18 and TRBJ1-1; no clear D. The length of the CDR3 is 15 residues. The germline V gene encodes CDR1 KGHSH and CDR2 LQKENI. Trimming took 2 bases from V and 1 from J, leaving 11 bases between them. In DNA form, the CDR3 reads TGTGCCAGCTCACCAGATGCGGTAACGAACACTGAAGCTTTCTTT. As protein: CASSPDAVTNTEAFF.